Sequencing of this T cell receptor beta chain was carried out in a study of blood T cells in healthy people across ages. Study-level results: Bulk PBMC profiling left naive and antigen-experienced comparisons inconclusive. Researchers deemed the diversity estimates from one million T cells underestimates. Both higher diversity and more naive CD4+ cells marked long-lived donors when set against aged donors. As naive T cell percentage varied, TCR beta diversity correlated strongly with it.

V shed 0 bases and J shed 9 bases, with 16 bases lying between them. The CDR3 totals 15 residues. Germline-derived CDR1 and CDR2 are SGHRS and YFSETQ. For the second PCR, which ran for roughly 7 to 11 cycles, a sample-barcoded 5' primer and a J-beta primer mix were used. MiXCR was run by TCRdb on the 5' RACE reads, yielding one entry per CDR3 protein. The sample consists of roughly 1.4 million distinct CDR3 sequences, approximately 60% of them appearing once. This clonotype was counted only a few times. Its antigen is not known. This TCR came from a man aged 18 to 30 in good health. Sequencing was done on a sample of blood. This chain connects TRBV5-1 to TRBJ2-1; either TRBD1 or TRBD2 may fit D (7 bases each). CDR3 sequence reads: CASSLVGRGGGEQFF. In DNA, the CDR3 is TGCGCCAGCAGCTTGGTGGGCAGGGGGGGCGGTGAGCAGTTCTTC. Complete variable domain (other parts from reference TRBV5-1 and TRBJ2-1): KAGVTQTPRYLIKTRGQQVTLSCSPISGHRSVSWYQQTPGQGLQFLFEYFSETQRNKGNFPGRFSGRQFSNSRSEMNVSTLELGDSALYLCASSLVGRGGGEQFFGPGTRLTVL.